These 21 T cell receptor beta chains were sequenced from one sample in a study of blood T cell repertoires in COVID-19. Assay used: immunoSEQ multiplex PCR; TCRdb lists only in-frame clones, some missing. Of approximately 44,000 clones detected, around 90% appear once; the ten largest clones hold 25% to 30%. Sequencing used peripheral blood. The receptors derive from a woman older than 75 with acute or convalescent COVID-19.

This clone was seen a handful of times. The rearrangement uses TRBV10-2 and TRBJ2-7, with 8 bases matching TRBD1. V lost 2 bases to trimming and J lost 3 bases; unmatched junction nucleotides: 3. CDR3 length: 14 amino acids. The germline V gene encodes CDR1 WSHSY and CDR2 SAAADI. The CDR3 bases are TGCGCCAGCAGTGAGAGACAGGGGATCTACGAGCAGTACTTC. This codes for CASSERQGIYEQYF.

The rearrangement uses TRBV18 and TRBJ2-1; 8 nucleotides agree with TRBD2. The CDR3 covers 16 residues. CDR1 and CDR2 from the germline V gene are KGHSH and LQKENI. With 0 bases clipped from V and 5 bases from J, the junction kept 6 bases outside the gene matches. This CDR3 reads CASSPPAGGANNEQFF. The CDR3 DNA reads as TGTGCCAGCTCACCACCAGCCGGGGGGGCCAACAATGAGCAGTTCTTC.

The CDR3 sequence: CAISDQGRYTDTQYF. In DNA, the CDR3 is TGTGCCATCAGTGATCAGGGGCGATACACAGATACGCAGTATTTT. The genes are TRBV10-3 and TRBJ2-3, with D possibly matching TRBD1 (6 bases). CDR3 length: 15 amino acids. Trimming removed 3 bases from V and 2 bases from J, with 12 bases in between. The germline V gene encodes CDR1 ENHRY and CDR2 SYGVKD.

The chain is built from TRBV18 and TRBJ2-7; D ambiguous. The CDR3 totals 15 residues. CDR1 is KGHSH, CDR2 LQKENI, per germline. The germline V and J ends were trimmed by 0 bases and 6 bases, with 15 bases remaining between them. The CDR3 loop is CASSPPVAGSGEQYF. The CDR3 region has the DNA TGTGCCAGCTCACCACCCGTCGCTGGATCGGGCGAGCAGTACTTC. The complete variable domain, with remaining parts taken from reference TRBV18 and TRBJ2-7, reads NAGVMQNPRHLVRRRGQEARLRCSPMKGHSHVYWYRQLPEEGLKFMVYLQKENIIDESGMPKERFSAEFPKEGPSILRIQQVVRGDSAAYFCASSPPVAGSGEQYFGPGTRLTVT.

The CDR3 loop is CTGGTVGDEQFF. The CDR3 DNA reads TGTACAGGGGGAACCGTTGGCGATGAGCAGTTCTTC. V usage is TRBV30 and J usage is TRBJ2-1, with 8 bases matching TRBD1. The germline V gene encodes CDR1 GTSNPN and CDR2 SVGIG (reference sequence). This CDR3 spans 12 amino acids.

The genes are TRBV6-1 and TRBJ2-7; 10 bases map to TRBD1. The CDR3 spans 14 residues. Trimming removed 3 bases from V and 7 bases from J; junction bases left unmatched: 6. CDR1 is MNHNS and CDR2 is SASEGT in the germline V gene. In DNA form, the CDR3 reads TGTGCCAGCAGTGAGGGACAGGGGTTTCGGGAGCAGTACGTC. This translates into CASSEGQGFREQYV.

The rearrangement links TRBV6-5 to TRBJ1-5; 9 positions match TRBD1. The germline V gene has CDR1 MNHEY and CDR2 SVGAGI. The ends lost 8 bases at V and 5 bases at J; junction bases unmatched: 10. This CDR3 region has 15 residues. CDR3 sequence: CASCATWDRDQPQHF. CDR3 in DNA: TGTGCCAGCTGCGCCACTTGGGACAGGGATCAGCCCCAGCATTTT.

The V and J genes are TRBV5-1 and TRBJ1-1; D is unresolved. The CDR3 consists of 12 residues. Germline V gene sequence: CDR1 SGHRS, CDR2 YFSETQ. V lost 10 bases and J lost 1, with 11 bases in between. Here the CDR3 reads CAESGENTEAFF. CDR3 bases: TGCGCCGAGAGCGGGGAGAACACTGAAGCTTTCTTT.

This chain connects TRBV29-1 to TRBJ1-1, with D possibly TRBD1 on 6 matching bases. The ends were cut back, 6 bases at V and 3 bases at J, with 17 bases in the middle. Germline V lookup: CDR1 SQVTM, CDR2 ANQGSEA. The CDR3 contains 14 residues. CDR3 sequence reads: CSVYRVSWDTEAFF. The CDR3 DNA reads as TGCAGCGTCTACAGGGTATCATGGGACACTGAAGCTTTCTTT.

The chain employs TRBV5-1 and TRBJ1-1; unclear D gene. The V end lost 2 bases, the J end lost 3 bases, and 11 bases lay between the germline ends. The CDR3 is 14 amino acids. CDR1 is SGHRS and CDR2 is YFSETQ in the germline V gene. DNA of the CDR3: TGCGCCAGCAGCTTCCGGGAGGAGGACACTGAAGCTTTCTTT. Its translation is CASSFREEDTEAFF.

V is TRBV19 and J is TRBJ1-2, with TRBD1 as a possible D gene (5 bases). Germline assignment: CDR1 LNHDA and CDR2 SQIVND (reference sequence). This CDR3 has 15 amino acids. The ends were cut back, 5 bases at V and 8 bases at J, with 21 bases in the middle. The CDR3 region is CASSQSSGSAGGYTF. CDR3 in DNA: TGTGCCAGTAGTCAGTCGTCCGGGTCCGCAGGGGGCTACACCTTC.

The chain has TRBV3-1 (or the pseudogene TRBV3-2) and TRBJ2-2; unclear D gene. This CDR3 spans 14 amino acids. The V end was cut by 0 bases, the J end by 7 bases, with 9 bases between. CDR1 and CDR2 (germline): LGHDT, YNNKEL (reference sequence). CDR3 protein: CASSQDRVVGELFF. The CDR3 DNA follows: TGTGCCAGCAGCCAAGATCGAGTCGTCGGGGAGCTGTTTTTT.

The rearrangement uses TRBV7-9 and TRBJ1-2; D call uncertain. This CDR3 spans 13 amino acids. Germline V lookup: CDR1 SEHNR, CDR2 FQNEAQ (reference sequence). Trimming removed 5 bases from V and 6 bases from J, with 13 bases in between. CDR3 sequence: CASSQTEMDGYTF. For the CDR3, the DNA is TGTGCCAGCAGCCAGACGGAGATGGATGGCTACACCTTC. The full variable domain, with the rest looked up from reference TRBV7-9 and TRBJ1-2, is DTGVSQNPRHKITKRGQNVTFRCDPISEHNRLYWYRQTLGQGPEFLTYFQNEAQLEKSRLLSDRFSAERPKGSFSTLEIQRTEQGDSAMYLCASSQTEMDGYTFGSGTRLTVV.

DNA of the CDR3: TGTGCCAGCAGCTTGGCTTGGGGAGGGCAGCCCCAGCATTTT. Its protein is CASSLAWGGQPQHF. J is TRBJ1-5 and V is TRBV5-6, with D unresolved. The CDR3 covers 14 residues. V gave up 0 bases and J gave up 7 bases, with 11 bases separating them. CDR1 is SGHDT and CDR2 is YYEEEE in the germline V gene.

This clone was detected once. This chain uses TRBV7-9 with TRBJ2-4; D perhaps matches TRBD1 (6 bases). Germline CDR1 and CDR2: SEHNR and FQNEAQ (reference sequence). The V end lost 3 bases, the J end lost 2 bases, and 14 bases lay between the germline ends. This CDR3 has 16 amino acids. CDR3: CASSFSGVATKNIQYF. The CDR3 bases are TGTGCCAGCAGCTTCTCAGGGGTCGCGACCAAAAACATTCAGTACTTC.

In nucleotides, the CDR3 is TGTGCCACCAGCAGAGTCGCGGGGAACTACGAGCAGTACGTC. This codes for CATSRVAGNYEQYV. The rearrangement joins TRBV15 to TRBJ2-7; the D gene is possibly TRBD2 (6 bases). CDR1 is LNHNV and CDR2 is YYDKDF in the germline V gene (reference sequence). The CDR3 loop spans 14 amino acids. Deletions cut 1 base from V and 3 bases from J, with 10 bases between.

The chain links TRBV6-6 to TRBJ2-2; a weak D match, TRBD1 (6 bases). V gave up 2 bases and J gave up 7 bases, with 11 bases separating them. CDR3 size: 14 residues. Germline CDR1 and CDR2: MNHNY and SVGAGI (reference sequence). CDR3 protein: CASSYVTGLGELFF. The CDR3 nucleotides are TGTGCCAGCAGTTACGTGACAGGCCTCGGGGAGCTGTTTTTT.

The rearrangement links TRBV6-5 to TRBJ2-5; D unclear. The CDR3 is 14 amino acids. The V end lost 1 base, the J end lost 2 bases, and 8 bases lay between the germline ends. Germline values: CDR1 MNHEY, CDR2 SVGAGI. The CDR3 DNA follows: TGTGCCAGCAGTTACTTGGCAGGACAAGAGACCCAGTACTTC. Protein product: CASSYLAGQETQYF.

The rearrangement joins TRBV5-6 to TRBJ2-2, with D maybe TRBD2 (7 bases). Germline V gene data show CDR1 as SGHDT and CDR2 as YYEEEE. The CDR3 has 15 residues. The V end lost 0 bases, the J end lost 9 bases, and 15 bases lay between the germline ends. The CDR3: CASSLDLGGARELFF. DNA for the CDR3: TGTGCCAGCAGCTTGGATCTTGGGGGGGCCCGGGAGCTGTTTTTT.

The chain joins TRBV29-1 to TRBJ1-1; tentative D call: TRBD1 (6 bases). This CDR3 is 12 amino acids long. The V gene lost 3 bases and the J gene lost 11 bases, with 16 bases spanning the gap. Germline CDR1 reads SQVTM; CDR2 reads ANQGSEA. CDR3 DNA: TGCAGCGTTGAGAGGCAGGGGTTGGGTGCTTTCTTT. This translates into CSVERQGLGAFF.

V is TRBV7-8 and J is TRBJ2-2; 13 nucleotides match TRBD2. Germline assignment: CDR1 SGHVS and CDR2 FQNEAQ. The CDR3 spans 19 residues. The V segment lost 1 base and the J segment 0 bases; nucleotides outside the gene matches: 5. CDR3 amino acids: CASSLEGLAGDSNTGELFF. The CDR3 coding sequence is TGTGCCAGCAGCTTAGAAGGACTAGCGGGGGATTCGAACACCGGGGAGCTGTTTTTT.